A single sample is the source of the 17 T cell receptor beta chains below, sequenced in a study of T cells in Graves' hyperthyroidism and ophthalmopathy. Amplification of TCR beta CDR3 regions used RNA as the template. The TCR CDR3 first-round RT-PCR relied on the HTBI primer set. MiXCR, run by TCRdb on the multiplex PCR reads, gives a single entry per CDR3 protein. The profile shows nearly 600,000 distinct CDR3 sequences, approximately 15% of them singletons. Sequencing was performed on blood. These receptors originate from a woman younger than 45 with Graves' hyperthyroidism that later progressed to Graves' ophthalmopathy.

This clonotype was seen at least ten times. This chain joins TRBV4-2 and TRBJ2-3; 10 positions agree with TRBD2. Germline assignment: CDR1 LGHNA and CDR2 YNFKEQ. With 1 base clipped from V and 0 bases from J, the junction kept 4 bases outside the gene matches. There are 17 residues in the CDR3. As DNA, the CDR3 is TGTGCCAGCAGCCAAGCAGGACTAGCGGTTAGCACAGATACGCAGTATTTT. This codes for CASSQAGLAVSTDTQYF.

This clonotype has only a few counts. The rearrangement joins TRBV28 to TRBJ2-1, with 10 bases identical to TRBD2. CDR3 length: 15 residues. Losses at the gene ends were 7 bases for V and 7 bases for J; bases not matched to a gene: 10. CDR1 and CDR2 (germline): MDHEN, SYDVKM. CDR3 DNA sequence: TGTGCCAGCACCTCGAGTAGCGGGAGGAAAAATGAGCAGTTCTTC. Residues: CASTSSSGRKNEQFF.

This clonotype has at least ten counts. The chain uses TRBV13 and TRBJ2-7; TRBD2 aligns across 12 bases. CDR1 PRHDT and CDR2 FYEKMQ come from the germline V gene (reference sequence). V shed 5 bases, J shed 7 bases, and the junction held 6 bases outside the gene matches. CDR3 length: 14 amino acids. CDR3 amino acids: CASSKTSGSQEQYF. The CDR3 DNA follows: TGTGCCAGCAGCAAGACTAGCGGGAGTCAAGAGCAGTACTTC.

This clonotype was picked up many times. The V and J genes are TRBV28 and TRBJ2-1; D gene unclear. The CDR3 loop spans 15 amino acids. Germline values: CDR1 MDHEN, CDR2 SYDVKM. Trimming removed 5 bases from V and 2 bases from J, with 13 bases in between. DNA of the CDR3: TGTGCCAGCAGTCCTAGGACGGCTGCCTACAATGAGCAGTTCTTC. As protein: CASSPRTAAYNEQFF.

The rearrangement links TRBV30 to TRBJ2-2; TRBD2 matches at 16 bases. Trimming took 5 bases from V and 7 from J; bases not matched to a gene: 7. CDR1 is GTSNPN and CDR2 is SVGIG in the germline V gene (reference sequence). The CDR3 has 16 amino acids. The CDR3 DNA is TGTGCCTGGTCCGGGACTAGCGGGAGGGCCGTCGGGGAGCTGTTTTTT. Residues: CAWSGTSGRAVGELFF.

This clonotype was seen repeatedly, ten times or more. The V gene is TRBV7-9, the J gene TRBJ2-2; 12 bases agree with TRBD2. The germline gives CDR1 SEHNR, CDR2 FQNEAQ (reference sequence). This CDR3 spans 16 amino acids. V dropped 4 bases and J dropped 6; count of bases not matched to a gene: 6. Here the CDR3 reads CASSWPGLAGPGELFF. The DNA for the CDR3 is TGTGCCAGCAGCTGGCCGGGACTAGCGGGCCCCGGGGAGCTGTTTTTT. The variable domain in full, completed from reference TRBV7-9 and TRBJ2-2, reads DTGVSQNPRHKITKRGQNVTFRCDPISEHNRLYWYRQTLGQGPEFLTYFQNEAQLEKSRLLSDRFSAERPKGSFSTLEIQRTEQGDSAMYLCASSWPGLAGPGELFFGEGSRLTVL.

The J gene is TRBJ1-5, the V gene TRBV4-1; 10 bases are a match to TRBD1. Unmatched junction bases numbered 8, after V lost 3 bases and J lost 6 bases. Germline CDR1 is MGHRA and CDR2 is YSYEKL. This CDR3 region has 16 residues. The DNA of the CDR3 is TGCGCCAGCAGCCACAGGGACAGGGGAGAAGGTCAGCCCCAGCATTTT. It is translated as CASSHRDRGEGQPQHF.

The rearrangement joins TRBV7-8 to TRBJ2-1, with TRBD2 matching over 12 bases. The length of the CDR3 is 18 residues. Germline-derived CDR1 and CDR2 are SGHVS and FQNEAQ. J gave up 5 bases and V 1 base, and 9 bases lay outside the gene matches. The CDR3 here is CASSLGLAGAHRHNEQFF. CDR3 bases: TGTGCCAGCAGCTTAGGACTAGCGGGAGCCCACCGGCACAATGAGCAGTTCTTC.

As to this clonotype: This could be a read error, since a much larger clone is one nucleotide away. V usage is TRBV28 and J usage is TRBJ2-4, with 11 bases lining up with TRBD1. The CDR3 has 15 amino acids. Germline loops: CDR1 MDHEN, CDR2 SYDVKM. The CDR3 here is CASSLAGQGEDIQHF. Written as DNA, the CDR3 is TGTGCCAGCAGTCTTGCGGGACAGGGGGAGGACATTCAGCACTTC.

This clonotype was seen ten or more times. This sequence joins TRBV2 and TRBJ1-1, with D uncertain. V shed 2 bases and J shed 0 bases, with 13 bases lying between them. CDR1 is SNHLY, CDR2 FYNNEI, per germline. CDR3 length: 16 amino acids. The CDR3 nucleotides are TGTGCCAGCAGTGAATTGGGGTTGGGGTTGAACACTGAAGCTTTCTTT. It yields the protein CASSELGLGLNTEAFF.

This clonotype was observed many times. This chain joins TRBV7-9 and TRBJ2-2; TRBD2 aligns across 11 bases. Germline CDR1 is SEHNR and CDR2 is FQNEAQ (reference sequence). The CDR3 is 19 amino acids. V lost 1 base, J lost 2 bases, and 9 bases stayed unmatched. The CDR3 DNA is TGTGCCAGCAGCTTAGTTCTAGCGGGAGGTCGACGAAACACCGGGGAGCTGTTTTTT. Amino acid sequence: CASSLVLAGGRRNTGELFF.

To note about this clonotype: Possible read error: a much larger clone is one base away. This sequence joins TRBV11-2 and TRBJ1-2, with D possibly matching TRBD1 (6 bases). V dropped 5 bases and J dropped 5 bases, with 21 bases sitting between them. The CDR3 has 16 amino acids. The germline gives CDR1 SGHAT, CDR2 FQNNGV. For the CDR3, the DNA is TGTGCCAGCAGCCCGGGGGGATGCCAGGGGATTTATGGCTACACCTTC. This gives the protein CASSPGGCQGIYGYTF.

This clonotype was seen at least ten times. The chain has TRBV6-1 and TRBJ1-2, with 12 bases fitting TRBD1. This CDR3 region has 11 residues. Germline V gene sequence: CDR1 MNHNS, CDR2 SASEGT. CDR3 in DNA: TGTGCTGGGACAGGGGGCTTCGGCTACACCTTC. Amino acid sequence: CAGTGGFGYTF.

Regarding this clonotype: At one of its ends the junction is not consistent with the germline gene, which may arise from a read error. The chain combines TRBV19 with TRBJ2-7; 13 bases match TRBD2. Germline V gene sequence: CDR1 LNHDA, CDR2 SQIVND (reference sequence). The CDR3 spans 16 residues. The CDR3 DNA sequence: TGTGCCAGTAGTGGGACTAGCGGGAAGAACTCCTACGGGCAGTACTTC. Its translation is CASSGTSGKNSYGQYF.

This clonotype has ten or more counts. J is TRBJ1-6 and V is TRBV7-2; tentatively, D is TRBD1 (6 bases). From germline, CDR1 is SGHTA and CDR2 FQGNSA. V lost 3 bases to trimming and J lost 10 bases, with 10 bases between them. The CDR3 covers 13 residues. CDR3: CASSLDRYSPLHF. CDR3 nucleotides: TGTGCCAGCAGCTTGGACAGATACTCACCCCTCCACTTT.

This clonotype was detected ten times or more. The chain couples TRBV12-5 to TRBJ1-1, with D hard to call. Trimming took 0 bases from V and 0 from J, leaving 11 bases between them. The length of the CDR3 is 16 residues. The germline V gene encodes CDR1 LGHNT and CDR2 FRNRAP. CDR3 sequence reads: CASGLVMGGMNTEAFF. In DNA, the CDR3 is TGTGCTAGTGGTTTGGTAATGGGCGGAATGAACACTGAAGCTTTCTTT.

Note on this clonotype: In this CDR3 the conserved last residue, phenylalanine or tryptophan, is missing, so a read error is likely. The rearrangement joins TRBV20-1 to TRBJ2-1; D is possibly TRBD2 (6 bases). The CDR3 has 15 residues. The germline V gene encodes CDR1 DFQATT and CDR2 SNEGSKA (reference sequence). The germline V and J ends were trimmed by 2 bases and 2 bases, with 13 bases remaining between them. CDR3: CSARWGEDPYNEQFL. The CDR3 DNA reads as TGCAGTGCTAGATGGGGGGAGGATCCCTACAATGAGCAGTTCCTC.